This T cell receptor beta chain was sequenced during a study of CD8 T cells in Susac syndrome. As to this clonotype: Its target is not known.

V lost 2 bases, J lost 7 bases, and 11 bases lay in between. Germline CDR1 LGHNT, CDR2 FRNRAP. CDR3 length: 13 residues. Regarding the study as a whole: The study admitted that it had a relatively small number of individuals in its TCR sequencing and HLA analysis.

RNA, at about 0.5 to 1 ug, was reverse transcribed with random hexamers. By means of immunoSEQ multiplex PCR, TCR beta CDR3 spanning 54 Vbeta and 13 Jbeta underwent amplification. TCRdb reprocessed the immunoSEQ multiplex PCR reads with MiXCR, giving one entry per CDR3 protein. The sample shows 160,000 or so distinct CDR3 sequences, approximately 95% of them seen only once. The sample consisted of CD4+ T cells from PBMCs. This receptor was taken from a human donor with Susac syndrome. V is TRBV12-5 and J is TRBJ2-5; D possibly corresponds to TRBD2 (5 bases). CDR3 nucleotide sequence: TGTGCTAGTGGTTTGAACGCTGGAGGGACCCAGTACTTC. This encodes CASGLNAGGTQYF.